The 30 T cell receptor beta chains below were found in one sample sequenced in a study of metastatic and nonmetastatic thyroid tumors. TCRdb re-called the PCR reads with MiXCR. The table records about 52,000 clones, around a sixth of them present only once. Before thyroid surgery, none of the patients had received any treatment. Sequencing was done on a sample of blood. The receptor source for this set is a female donor with papillary thyroid cancer or a benign thyroid nodule (not recorded which). Some clones in this sample may be carry-over from other donors' samples.

On this clone: One end of the junction fails to match germline, which may point to a read error. V usage is TRBV27 and J usage is TRBJ2-7; tentative D call: TRBD2 (5 bases). CDR1 is MNHEY and CDR2 is SMNVEV in the germline V gene (reference sequence). The CDR3 covers 15 residues. In DNA, the CDR3 is TGCGCCAGCAGTTTTATAGTACTAGGGCCCTACGAGCAGTACTTC. Amino acid sequence: CASSFIVLGPYEQYF.

This clone has only a few counts. V and J are TRBV15 and TRBJ1-2, with 7 bases fitting TRBD1. Germline CDR1 is LNHNV and CDR2 is YYDKDF (reference sequence). This CDR3 contains 15 residues. With V trimmed by 0 bases and J by 9 bases, 10 bases remained unmatched. The CDR3 here is CATSRDEGATDCYTF. CDR3 nucleotide sequence: TGTGCCACCAGCAGAGATGAGGGGGCGACGGATTGCTACACCTTC.

This clone was detected a few times. The chain carries TRBV18 and TRBJ2-4, with D perhaps matching TRBD1 (6 bases). The CDR3 runs to 15 residues. Trimming stripped 3 bases from V and 3 bases from J, with 12 bases between. Per the germline V gene, CDR1 is KGHSH and CDR2 is LQKENI. For the CDR3, the DNA is TGTGCCAGCTCACCTACAGGGATTGGCAAAAACATTCAGTACTTC. Its translation: CASSPTGIGKNIQYF.

Ten or more counts support this clone. CDR3 sequence reads: CASSPPGTGFGSGNTIYF. The CDR3 DNA follows: TGTGCCAGCAGCCCACCCGGGACAGGGTTTGGCTCTGGAAACACCATATATTTT. The J gene is TRBJ1-3, the V gene TRBV11-3; 9 positions match TRBD1. CDR1 and CDR2 from the germline V gene are SGHNT and YENEEA. This CDR3 region has 18 residues. With V trimmed by 5 bases and J by 0 bases, 11 bases remained unmatched.

The V call is TRBV30, the J call TRBJ2-5; TRBD2 matches 10 bases. V shed 3 bases, J shed 4 bases, and the junction held 5 bases outside the gene matches. The CDR3 is 14 residues long. Germline lookup yields CDR1 GTSNPN and CDR2 SVGIG (reference sequence). CDR3 residues: CAWRLAGGSETQYF. The CDR3 DNA reads as TGTGCCTGGAGGTTAGCGGGAGGATCAGAGACCCAGTACTTC.

This clone was picked up a small number of times. The V and J genes are TRBV24-1 and TRBJ2-7; perhaps TRBD1 as D (5 bases). Trimming left V 6 bases short and J 0 bases short, with 8 bases between. The CDR3 has 13 amino acids. The germline V gene has CDR1 KGHDR and CDR2 SFDVKD. CDR3 coding DNA: TGTGCCACCAGTAATCAGGGCTCCTACGAGCAGTACTTC. Translating it yields CATSNQGSYEQYF.

This clone has at least ten counts. The gene calls are TRBV7-2 and TRBJ2-5; the D gene is possibly TRBD2 (7 bases). Germline-derived CDR1 and CDR2 are SGHTA and FQGNSA. V lost 5 bases to trimming and J lost 0 bases, with 16 bases between them. The length of the CDR3 is 16 residues. The CDR3 DNA reads as TGTGCCAGCAGCCCAAGAGAGGGGGGGTACCAAGAGACCCAGTACTTC. It encodes CASSPREGGYQETQYF.

This clone was observed many times. The chain carries TRBV27 and TRBJ1-5; no definite D call. The CDR3 has 16 amino acids. CDR1 and CDR2 (germline): MNHEY, SMNVEV (reference sequence). Trimming removed 0 bases from V and 0 bases from J, with 9 bases in between. CDR3 nucleotide sequence: TGTGCCAGCAGTTTATCAGGCAGTTATAGCAATCAGCCCCAGCATTTT. Protein product: CASSLSGSYSNQPQHF.

This clone was picked up many times. This chain connects TRBV10-2 to TRBJ1-2; D is unclear. The CDR3 sequence is 15 residues long. Germline assignment: CDR1 WSHSY and CDR2 SAAADI. V was trimmed by 1 base and J by 6 bases, leaving 15 bases between them. CDR3 amino acids: CASSEFPGSVDGYTF. In nucleotides, the CDR3 is TGCGCCAGCAGTGAGTTCCCGGGGTCGGTGGATGGCTACACCTTC.

This clone was counted at least ten times. The genes are TRBV13 and TRBJ2-4; possibly TRBD1 or TRBD2 for D (5 bases each). CDR3 size: 16 residues. The V end was cut by 3 bases, the J end by 0 bases, with 12 bases between. Germline V gene lookup returns CDR1 PRHDT and CDR2 FYEKMQ (reference sequence). CDR3 in DNA: TGTGCCAGCAGCTTGACCGGGACCGTAGCCAAAAACATTCAGTACTTC. Translated: CASSLTGTVAKNIQYF.

This clone came up many times. This chain joins TRBV12-3 or TRBV12-4 and TRBJ2-2; D is ambiguous. This CDR3 is 12 amino acids long. Trimming took 5 bases from V and 6 from J, leaving 7 bases between them. The CDR3 DNA reads as TGTGCCAGCAGTCTCCCCCCCGGGGAGCTGTTTTTT. As protein: CASSLPPGELFF.

This clone has more than one count but fewer than ten. Germline and junction disagree at one end, which may indicate a read error. The chain uses TRBV6-2 or TRBV6-3 and TRBJ2-7; 8 bases are a match to TRBD2. Germline assignment: CDR1 MNHEY and CDR2 SVGEGT. The CDR3 spans 15 residues. As DNA, the CDR3 is TGTGCCAGCAGCTACTTCGGGACTAGTTTGATCGAGCATTACTTC. Translation: CASSYFGTSLIEHYF.

About this clone itself: One base away lies a much larger clone, so this may be a sequencing read error. The chain recombines TRBV9 with TRBJ1-1, with TRBD1 matching 7 bases. In germline, CDR1 is SGDLS, CDR2 YYNGEE. The ends lost 1 base at V and 6 bases at J; junction bases unmatched: 9. The CDR3 runs 15 residues. CDR3 in DNA: TGTGCCAGCAGCGTATGGGTAACCCAGGGGGCTGAAGCTTTCTTT. This codes for CASSVWVTQGAEAFF.

This clone has only a few counts. A much bigger clone sits one base away, suggesting this may be a read error. The chain has TRBV29-1 and TRBJ2-1; D remains ambiguous. This CDR3 contains 13 residues. Germline assignment: CDR1 SQVTM and CDR2 ANQGSEA. The CDR3: CSVLLGSYNEQLF. The CDR3 region has the DNA TGCAGCGTCCTCTTGGGTTCCTACAATGAGCAGTTATTC.

A few counts support this clone. This rearrangement joins TRBV6-1 to TRBJ1-2, with TRBD1 matching over 8 bases. The CDR3 consists of 15 residues. V was clipped by 5 bases and J by 4 bases; unmatched bases: 9. The germline V gene has CDR1 MNHNS and CDR2 SASEGT. This chain's CDR3 is CASSTRTGQAYGYTF. In DNA form, the CDR3 reads TGTGCCAGCAGTACCAGGACAGGGCAAGCCTATGGCTACACCTTC.

This clone was counted many times. This sequence joins TRBV7-2 and TRBJ2-1; 9 bases fit TRBD2. Germline V CDR1 and CDR2: SGHTA, FQGNSA. Trimming cost V 2 bases and J 7 bases; bases outside gene matches: 12. This CDR3 has 17 residues. CDR3 DNA: TGTGCCAGCAGCTTATCTTCTCGGACTAGCGCTGTAAATGAGCAGTTCTTC. Translating it yields CASSLSSRTSAVNEQFF.

This clone was seen repeatedly, ten times or more. The CDR3 DNA is TGCAGTGCCCCCGGTTATGGGGCCAGCTCCTACAATGAGCAGTTCTTC. This gives the protein CSAPGYGASSYNEQFF. The chain joins TRBV20-1 to TRBJ2-1; D possibly corresponds to TRBD1 (5 bases). V was trimmed by 6 bases and J by 0 bases, leaving 18 bases between them. CDR1 is DFQATT, CDR2 SNEGSKA, per germline (reference sequence). CDR3 length: 16 amino acids.

This clone was counted many times. CDR3 protein: CAWRRGLAGSNEQFF. CDR3 nucleotide sequence: TGTGCCTGGAGGAGAGGACTAGCGGGAAGTAATGAGCAGTTCTTC. J is TRBJ2-1 and V is TRBV30; TRBD2 aligns across 12 bases. Germline CDR1 is GTSNPN and CDR2 is SVGIG (reference sequence). This CDR3 is 15 amino acids long. The V segment lost 3 bases and the J segment 7 bases; nucleotides outside the gene matches: 7.

This clone was seen ten or more times. The rearrangement joins TRBV12-3 or TRBV12-4 to TRBJ2-5; possibly TRBD1 for D (6 bases). The V and J ends lost 1 base and 2 bases respectively, with 8 bases between them. This CDR3 comprises 14 residues. CDR3 in amino acids: CASSLDGQQETQYF. The CDR3 coding sequence is TGTGCCAGCAGTTTAGACGGACAGCAAGAGACCCAGTACTTC.

A few counts support this clone. The V and J genes are TRBV27 and TRBJ2-7, with a tentative D call TRBD2 (6 bases). CDR3 length: 13 residues. The germline CDR1 and CDR2 sequences are MNHEY and SMNVEV (reference sequence). Trimming removed 7 bases at V and 13 bases at J, with 23 bases between. The CDR3, as DNA: TGTGCCAGCACGGCGGGGACTGCCTACGAGTATTACTTC. Translating gives CASTAGTAYEYYF.

This clone was counted ten times or more. V gene TRBV24-1 combines with J gene TRBJ2-5; no clear D. The CDR3 contains 15 residues. V shed 3 bases and J shed 3 bases, with 13 bases lying between them. Germline V lookup: CDR1 KGHDR, CDR2 SFDVKD. CDR3 amino acids: CATSDPKGPEETQYF. The CDR3 DNA reads TGTGCCACCAGTGATCCAAAGGGCCCAGAAGAGACCCAGTACTTC.

This clone was counted many times. CDR3: CSARQATGLAGGDNEQFF. The CDR3, as DNA: TGCAGTGCTAGACAAGCCACGGGGCTAGCGGGAGGTGACAATGAGCAGTTCTTC. The rearrangement uses TRBV20-1 and TRBJ2-1; 11 bases are shared with TRBD2. Trimming removed 2 bases from V and 5 bases from J; junction bases left unmatched: 14. The CDR3 totals 18 residues. Germline V gives CDR1 DFQATT, CDR2 SNEGSKA (reference sequence).

As regards this clone: One end of the junction fails to match germline, which may point to a read error. Written as DNA, the CDR3 is TGTGCCAGCGAAGGGACAGGCGAGAACCAGTACTTC. This gives the protein CASEGTGENQYF. The chain joins TRBV28 to TRBJ2-5; TRBD1 matches 8 bases. The CDR3 contains 12 residues. In germline, CDR1 is MDHEN, CDR2 SYDVKM.

The chain links TRBV24-1 to TRBJ1-1; a possible D gene is TRBD1 (6 bases). The germline V and J ends were trimmed by 11 bases and 0 bases, with 12 bases remaining between them. The CDR3 runs 13 residues. From germline, CDR1 is KGHDR and CDR2 SFDVKD. The CDR3 here is CASRGLLNTEAFF. CDR3 coding DNA: TGTGCCAGCAGGGGCCTTTTGAACACTGAAGCTTTCTTT.

This clone came up many times. V and J are TRBV30 and TRBJ2-1; 10 nucleotides align to TRBD2. Germline lookup yields CDR1 GTSNPN and CDR2 SVGIG (reference sequence). Trimming at V came to 4 bases and at J to 4 bases, leaving 4 bases not matched to a gene. CDR3 length equals 14 residues. The CDR3: CAWTPSGSYNEQFF. The DNA of the CDR3 is TGTGCCTGGACCCCTAGCGGGAGTTACAATGAGCAGTTCTTC.

This clone was seen a few times. The chain uses TRBV6-2 or TRBV6-3 and TRBJ2-2; 8 bases are a match to TRBD1. The CDR3 totals 14 residues. Trimming at V came to 5 bases and at J to 5 bases, leaving 4 bases not matched to a gene. CDR1 MNHEY and CDR2 SVGEGT come from the germline V gene. CDR3 sequence (DNA): TGTGCCAGCAGTCCCGGGACAGGAACCGGGGAGCTGTTTTTT. Protein product: CASSPGTGTGELFF.

The chain links TRBV28 to TRBJ2-6; TRBD2 is a possible D gene (6 bases). The CDR3 has 16 amino acids. The germline V gene encodes CDR1 MDHEN and CDR2 SYDVKM. Trimming took 6 bases from V and 11 from J, leaving 23 bases between them. This CDR3 is CASRTSGDSGADVLTF. CDR3 DNA sequence: TGTGCCAGCAGGACATCTGGGGACTCTGGGGCAGACGTCCTGACTTTC.

Concerning this clone itself: A much larger clone differs by one base, so this may be a read error. The chain combines TRBV11-2 with TRBJ1-1, with TRBD1 matching over 8 bases. Germline values: CDR1 SGHAT, CDR2 FQNNGV. V shed 8 bases, J shed 3 bases, and the junction held 14 bases outside the gene matches. The CDR3 extends over 16 amino acids. In DNA, the CDR3 is TGTGCCAGCGGCCCCGTGACAGGGGTTTTAGACACTGAAGCTTTCTTT. Translating gives CASGPVTGVLDTEAFF.

To note about this clone: One base away lies a much larger clone, so this may be a sequencing read error. The chain uses TRBV9 and TRBJ2-7; the D gene could be TRBD1 or TRBD2 (5 bases each). This CDR3 contains 15 residues. CDR1 is SGDLS and CDR2 is YYNGEE in the germline V gene. CDR3 residues: CASGVEGTGIYEQYF. The CDR3 nucleotides are TGTGCCAGCGGCGTAGAAGGGACGGGGATCTACGAGCAGTACTTC.

Ten or more counts support this clone. The chain combines TRBV6-1 with TRBJ2-7; TRBD2 matches at 11 bases. Germline V gene lookup returns CDR1 MNHNS and CDR2 SASEGT. V dropped 6 bases and J dropped 2; count of bases not matched to a gene: 6. The CDR3 covers 15 residues. The CDR3 sequence is CASSPGTSGPYEQYF. CDR3 DNA sequence: TGTGCCAGCAGCCCCGGGACTAGCGGCCCCTACGAGCAGTACTTC.